Below are 19 T cell receptor beta chains sequenced from a single sample in a study of beta chain features in type 1 diabetes. Expressed TCRB transcripts were sequenced after all isolated RNA was converted to cDNA. TCRdb's copy holds only in-frame clones and misses some; the assay was immunoSEQ multiplex PCR. Here the sample spans 430,000 or so clones, 10% to 12% being singletons. The material sequenced was naive CD4+ T cells from blood. Source of these receptors: a woman aged 18-29 years in good health.

In its sample, this clone was seen a few times. This sequence joins TRBV5-1 and TRBJ2-3; possible D gene TRBD1, 5 bases. This CDR3 is 13 amino acids long. Germline CDR1 is SGHRS and CDR2 is YFSETQ. Trimming took 7 bases from V and 2 from J, leaving 11 bases between them. The CDR3 protein is CASGSGNTDTQYF. The CDR3 region has the DNA TGCGCCAGCGGGTCAGGGAACACAGATACGCAGTATTTT.

This clone was recorded a few times. The J gene is TRBJ2-1, the V gene TRBV18, with TRBD1 identical over 7 bases. The CDR3 sequence is 15 residues long. V gave up 3 bases and J gave up 1 base; unmatched junction bases: 3. From germline, CDR1 is KGHSH and CDR2 LQKENI. The CDR3 region is CASSPMTGSYNEQFF. In DNA, the CDR3 is TGTGCCAGCTCACCTATGACAGGGTCCTACAATGAGCAGTTCTTC.

The rearrangement links TRBV5-1 to TRBJ2-1; weak D call: TRBD1 (6 bases). CDR1 is SGHRS, CDR2 YFSETQ, per germline. V was trimmed by 3 bases and J by 8 bases, leaving 18 bases between them. The CDR3 sequence is 15 residues long. CDR3 DNA sequence: TGCGCCAGCAGCTACAAACCAGGGGTTGGGGATGAGCAGTTCTTC. Protein product: CASSYKPGVGDEQFF.

This clone has ten or more counts. This rearrangement joins TRBV13 to TRBJ2-1; 7 nucleotides align to TRBD1. In germline, CDR1 is PRHDT, CDR2 FYEKMQ (reference sequence). CDR3 length: 15 amino acids. The junction had 8 bases not matched to a gene; V was cut back by 0 bases and J by 9 bases. Here the CDR3 DNA reads TGTGCCAGCAGCTTAGGCCGGACAGGTATTGGTGAGCAGTTCTTC. Translation gives CASSLGRTGIGEQFF.

This chain joins TRBV30 and TRBJ1-3; D unclear. Trimming shortened V by 0 bases and J by 0 bases, and 9 bases separated the two germline ends. The CDR3 consists of 15 residues. CDR1 and CDR2 from the germline V gene are GTSNPN and SVGIG (reference sequence). The CDR3 DNA is TGTGCCTGGAGTGTCGGGAGGTTCTCTGGAAACACCATATATTTT. Its translation is CAWSVGRFSGNTIYF.

V gene TRBV13 combines with J gene TRBJ2-7; D is unresolved. Germline V gives CDR1 PRHDT, CDR2 FYEKMQ (reference sequence). The V gene lost 7 bases and the J gene lost 6 bases, with 22 bases spanning the gap. CDR3 length: 15 residues. CDR3 in DNA: TGTGCCAGCACCGCGTGGCCTTCCGGGTCGGGCGAGCAGTACTTC. Protein sequence: CASTAWPSGSGEQYF.

This chain joins TRBV10-3 and TRBJ2-1; 8 bases agree with TRBD1. The V gene end was trimmed by 7 bases and the J gene end by 7 bases; junction bases not matched to a gene: 3. Germline V gene data show CDR1 as ENHRY and CDR2 as SYGVKD. There are 12 residues in the CDR3. The CDR3 nucleotides are TGTGCCATCATGGACAGGGAGAATGAGCAGTTCTTC. Translated, it gives CAIMDRENEQFF.

The chain couples TRBV25-1 to TRBJ2-2; no clear D. Per the germline V gene, CDR1 is MGHDK and CDR2 is SYGVNS. Trimming pared 5 bases from V and 6 bases from J, leaving 7 bases between. This CDR3 region has 12 residues. Here the CDR3 reads CASSPVAGELFF. The CDR3 bases are TGTGCCAGCAGTCCCGTAGCCGGGGAGCTGTTTTTT.

In this sample, this clone turned up a few times. This rearrangement joins TRBV20-1 to TRBJ2-7; D gene ambiguous. V was clipped by 0 bases and J by 2 bases, with 2 bases between them. CDR1 and CDR2 (germline): DFQATT, SNEGSKA (reference sequence). The CDR3 loop spans 11 amino acids. The CDR3 nucleotides are TGCAGTGCTAGAGACGCCTACGAGCAGTACTTC. This codes for CSARDAYEQYF.

As regards this clone: At one boundary the junction diverges from the germline segment, which might be a read error. The chain combines TRBV25-1 with TRBJ1-2, with TRBD1 matching over 7 bases. CDR3 length equals 15 residues. Germline V CDR1 and CDR2: MGHDK, SYGVNS. CDR3 DNA sequence: TGCGCCAGCATCGGTGGGCAGACAGGGAGGAGTGGCTACACCTTC. This encodes CASIGGQTGRSGYTF.

The chain has TRBV7-2 and TRBJ2-4; 11 nucleotides agree with TRBD1. Germline loops: CDR1 SGHTA, CDR2 FQGNSA. Trimming cost V 7 bases and J 5 bases; bases outside gene matches: 4. The CDR3 contains 14 residues. Written as DNA, the CDR3 is TGTGCCAGCAAGGACAGGGGGCGCGAAAACATTCAGTACTTC. This codes for CASKDRGRENIQYF.

The rearrangement uses TRBV30 and TRBJ2-1; D is unresolved. With 1 base removed from V and 1 base from J, the gap between germline ends came to 5 bases. Germline assignment: CDR1 GTSNPN and CDR2 SVGIG (reference sequence). The CDR3 loop spans 13 amino acids. CDR3 residues: CAWSGNSYNEQFF. The CDR3 coding sequence is TGTGCCTGGAGTGGTAATTCCTACAATGAGCAGTTCTTC.

This clone was counted between two and nine times. The J gene is TRBJ2-1, the V gene TRBV7-2, with TRBD2 identical over 11 bases. V trimming: 4 bases; J trimming: 6 bases; junction bases outside the gene matches: 5. Per the germline V gene, CDR1 is SGHTA and CDR2 is FQGNSA. The CDR3 covers 15 residues. CDR3 DNA sequence: TGTGCCAGCAGCTCCTTAGCGGGGGGGCCCAATGAGCAGTTCTTC. Its translation is CASSSLAGGPNEQFF.

V gene TRBV25-1 combines with J gene TRBJ1-2, with D possibly being TRBD1 (5 bases). CDR3 length equals 14 residues. V lost 8 bases to trimming and J lost 2 bases, with 15 bases between them. CDR1 and CDR2 (germline): MGHDK, SYGVNS. CDR3 region: CASAQGSQNYGYTF. CDR3 bases: TGTGCCAGCGCCCAGGGCAGTCAAAACTATGGCTACACCTTC.

This clone was seen more than once but under ten times. This sequence joins TRBV30 and TRBJ2-1, with 13 nucleotides matching TRBD2. V lost 2 bases to trimming and J lost 2 bases; unmatched junction nucleotides: 12. Germline V lookup: CDR1 GTSNPN, CDR2 SVGIG (reference sequence). The CDR3 consists of 19 residues. CDR3 region: CAWSPRTSGSSRPYNEQFF. Written as DNA, the CDR3 is TGTGCCTGGAGTCCACGGACTAGCGGGAGCTCGCGGCCCTACAATGAGCAGTTCTTC.

This chain links TRBV29-1 with TRBJ2-5; TRBD1 aligns across 11 bases. The junction had 3 bases not matched to a gene; V was cut back by 3 bases and J by 3 bases. CDR1 and CDR2 (germline): SQVTM, ANQGSEA. The CDR3 loop spans 14 amino acids. CDR3 DNA sequence: TGCAGCGTTGAGAGGGACAGGGGGGAAGAGACCCAGTACTTC. Translated, it gives CSVERDRGEETQYF.

This clone was recorded a few times. CDR3 sequence (DNA): TGTGCCAGTACGGCGTGCGACAGGGTCCACGAGCAGTACTTC. Protein: CASTACDRVHEQYF. This chain links TRBV19 with TRBJ2-7, with 7 bases matching TRBD1. The CDR3 is made up of 14 amino acids. The J segment lost 5 bases and the V segment lost 7 bases, leaving 11 bases of the junction unmatched. Germline CDR1 and CDR2: LNHDA and SQIVND (reference sequence).

V usage is TRBV4-3 and J usage is TRBJ2-7, with TRBD2 matching 13 bases. V lost 0 bases, J lost 4 bases, and 12 bases stayed unmatched. The CDR3 extends over 19 amino acids. Germline CDR1 is LGHNA and CDR2 is YSLEER. CDR3 sequence: CASSQDYGTSGTFGYEQYF. The CDR3 DNA reads as TGCGCCAGCAGCCAAGATTATGGGACTAGCGGGACTTTTGGATACGAGCAGTACTTC.

This clone showed up just a few times. This chain uses TRBV25-1 with TRBJ1-2, with 8 bases matching TRBD1. After removal of 6 bases from V and 5 bases from J, the junction contained 8 bases not matched to a gene. This CDR3 region has 14 residues. Germline assignment: CDR1 MGHDK and CDR2 SYGVNS. The CDR3 region is CASSHPGQVYGYTF. The CDR3, as DNA: TGTGCCAGCAGCCACCCGGGACAGGTTTATGGCTACACCTTC.